This TCR beta chain came from a study of cytomegalovirus exposure and HLA in healthy donors. Study background: Later analysis reported that the approximately 120 validation repertoires shared the platform of the 650 to 700 first-cohort repertoires. Findings and caveats of the study: Within the 120 or so validation repertoires, first-cohort TCR clusters tended to co-occur, according to a later analysis.

The V gene end was trimmed by 4 bases and the J gene end by 6 bases; junction bases not matched to a gene: 4. CDR3 length: 15 amino acids. The germline gives CDR1 MNHEY, CDR2 SMNVEV (reference sequence). Worth noting for this clone: Antigen specificity is unknown.

The method was immunoSEQ multiplex PCR; TCRdb's version includes in-frame clones alone and lacks a portion of them. The table records tens of thousands of clones, 80% to 95% of them present only once. Sequencing input: PBMCs. V is TRBV27 and J is TRBJ2-3, with 13 bases identical to TRBD2. The clonotype originates from a woman between 25 and 40 years old in good health and CMV-seropositive. This CDR3 reads CASSWGLAGLDTQYF. The CDR3 DNA follows: TGTGCCAGCAGTTGGGGACTAGCGGGACTCGATACGCAGTATTTT.